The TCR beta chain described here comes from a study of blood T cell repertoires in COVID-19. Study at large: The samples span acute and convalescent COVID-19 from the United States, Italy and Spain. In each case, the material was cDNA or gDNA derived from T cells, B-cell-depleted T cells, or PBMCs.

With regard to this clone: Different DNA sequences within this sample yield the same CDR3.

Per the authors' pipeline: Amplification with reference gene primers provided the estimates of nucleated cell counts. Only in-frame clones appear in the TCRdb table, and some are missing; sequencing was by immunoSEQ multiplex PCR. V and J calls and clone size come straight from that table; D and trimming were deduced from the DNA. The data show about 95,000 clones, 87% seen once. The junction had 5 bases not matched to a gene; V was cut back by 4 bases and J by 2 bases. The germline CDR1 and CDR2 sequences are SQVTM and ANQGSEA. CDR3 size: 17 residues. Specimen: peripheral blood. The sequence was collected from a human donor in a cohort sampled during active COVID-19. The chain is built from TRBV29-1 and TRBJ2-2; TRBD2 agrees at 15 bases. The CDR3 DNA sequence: TGCAGCGTTGCGGGGACTAGCGGGGGGCCTAACACCGGGGAGCTGTTTTTT. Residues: CSVAGTSGGPNTGELFF.